This T cell receptor beta chain was sequenced during a study of neurological immune-mediated disorders. Study-level information: Relapsing-remitting patients made up most of the roughly 35 multiple sclerosis patients, and secondary progressive patients made up 3.

Libraries from sorted cells each used about 990,000 CD4+ or CD8+ T cells. Germline V gene sequence: CDR1 MNHNS, CDR2 SASEGT. The CDR3 is 13 residues long. Trimming removed 6 bases at V and 8 bases at J, with 16 bases between. With 10-nucleotide random UMIs included, cDNA was synthesized by 5'RACE. One entry per CDR3 protein, called by TCRdb with MiXCR from the 5' RACE reads. Here the sample spans some 22,000 distinct CDR3 sequences, roughly a sixth being singletons. Sequencing was carried out using CD8+ T cells from blood. This TCR was sampled from a woman aged 18-30 years with multiple sclerosis. The rearrangement joins TRBV6-1 to TRBJ1-2, with D possibly being TRBD1 (5 bases). DNA for the CDR3: TGTGCCAGCAGCGGCAGGGAATTGGAGGGCTACACCTTC. This gives the protein CASSGRELEGYTF.